This T cell receptor (beta chain) was profiled in a study of control samples from healthy donors and cancer patients. Using immunoSEQ multiplex PCR, the repertoire was profiled, and TCRdb retains in-frame clones only, with some absent. The sample has 130,000 or so clones, roughly 86% seen once; the top ten hold about 2.9%. This CDR3 is 15 amino acids long. CDR1 is SGHNT and CDR2 is YENEEA in the germline V gene. Trimming removed 1 base at V and 8 bases at J, with 15 bases between. This sequence joins TRBV11-3 and TRBJ2-1; D is perhaps TRBD1 (6 bases). The specimen sequenced was blood. The clonotype comes from a man between 60 and 75 years old in good health. CDR3: CASSLGGRQFDEQFF. The CDR3 DNA reads as TGTGCCAGCAGCTTAGGGGGGCGGCAATTCGATGAGCAGTTCTTC.